One T cell receptor (beta chain) is described in this entry. Its antigen is unknown. These data belong to a study of T-cell memory formation after mild COVID-19. Study findings and constraints: For second-wave clones that peaked at day 37, SARS-CoV-2 specificity went unverified.

TCRdb re-derived calls from the 5' RACE reads in MiXCR, one entry per CDR3 protein. This repertoire shows about 320,000 distinct CDR3 sequences, 13% to 15% found once; its top ten account for 20% to 25%. This CDR3 has 12 amino acids. Germline assignment: CDR1 MDHEN and CDR2 SYDVKM. V lost 5 bases and J lost 8, with 12 bases in between. The clonotype was recovered from a man younger than 35 who had mild COVID-19 (a few samples of this study predate the infection). Cell type and time point are not known. The V gene is TRBV28, the J gene TRBJ1-2; D call uncertain. Sequencing was done on a sample of PBMCs or a T cell subset sorted from them (not recorded which). The CDR3 coding sequence is TGTGCCAGCAGTCCGGGTTTTCGGGGCTACACCTTC. Its translation: CASSPGFRGYTF.